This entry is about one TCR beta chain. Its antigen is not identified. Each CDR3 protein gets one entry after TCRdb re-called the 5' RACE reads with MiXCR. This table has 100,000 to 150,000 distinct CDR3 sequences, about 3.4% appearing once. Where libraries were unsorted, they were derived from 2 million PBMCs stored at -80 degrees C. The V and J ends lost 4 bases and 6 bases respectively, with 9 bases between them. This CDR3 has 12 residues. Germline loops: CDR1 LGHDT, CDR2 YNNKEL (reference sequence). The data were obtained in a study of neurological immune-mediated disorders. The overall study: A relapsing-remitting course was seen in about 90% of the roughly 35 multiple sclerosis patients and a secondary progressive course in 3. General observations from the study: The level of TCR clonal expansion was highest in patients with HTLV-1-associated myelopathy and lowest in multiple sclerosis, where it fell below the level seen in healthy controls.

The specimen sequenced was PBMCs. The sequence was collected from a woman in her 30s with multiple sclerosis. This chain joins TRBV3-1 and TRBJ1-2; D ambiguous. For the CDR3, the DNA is TGTGCCAGCAGCCCTCGGGGAGATGGCTACACCTTC. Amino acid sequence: CASSPRGDGYTF.